Described below is a single T cell receptor (beta chain) sequence and its context. The antigen is unknown. Using a J-beta primer mix together with a sample-barcoded 5' primer, a second PCR was run for about 7 to 12 cycles. Each cDNA molecule received a tag from a template-switch adaptor that had 12 random nucleotides. From each sample, at least 2.5 million paired-end reads containing CDR3 were obtained. Each CDR3 protein gets one entry after TCRdb re-called the 5' RACE reads with MiXCR. This table has more than 1 million distinct CDR3 sequences, 45% appearing once. This CDR3 contains 14 residues. Looked up from germline, CDR1 is MNHEY and CDR2 is SVGAGI. This entry comes from a study of blood T cells in healthy people across ages. Findings and limits, study-wide: Diversity estimates drawn from one million T cells were deemed underestimates. Unknown donor CMV status possibly confounded expanded clonotype changes.

The material sequenced was blood. This clonotype was sampled from an older woman in good health. The chain joins TRBV6-5 to TRBJ2-4, with D possibly TRBD1 on 6 matching bases. The DNA end lines up better with TRBJ2-7; the J call may be wrong. In DNA form, the CDR3 reads TGTGCCAGCAGTTCACAGGGAACACCCTACGAGCAGTACTTC. It codes for CASSSQGTPYEQYF.